Below, 8 T cell receptor beta chains from the same sample are listed, as sequenced in a study of T cell repertoires in cytomegalovirus infection. TCRdb reprocessed the reads with MiXCR, giving one entry per CDR3 protein. The sample lists hundreds of thousands of distinct CDR3 sequences, 17% seen once, with more than 10% in the top ten. The sequencing input was PBMCs. The origin of the receptors is a human donor in good health (CMV status not recorded). Some clones in this sample may be carry-over from other donors' samples.

In its sample, this clonotype was seen a few times. This chain uses TRBV27 with TRBJ1-5; 7 nucleotides match TRBD1. The CDR3 spans 15 residues. After removal of 0 bases from V and 5 bases from J, the junction contained 4 bases not matched to a gene. Germline V gives CDR1 MNHEY, CDR2 SMNVEV (reference sequence). The CDR3 here is CASSLSGTDHQPQHF. CDR3 DNA: TGTGCCAGCAGTTTATCCGGGACAGACCATCAGCCCCAGCATTTT.

The sample holds many counts of this clonotype. The CDR3 DNA reads as TGTGCCACCAGTGATGCCCGGGGGGGTTCCTACAATGAGCAGTTCTTC. As protein: CATSDARGGSYNEQFF. This rearrangement joins TRBV24-1 to TRBJ2-1, with 8 bases identical to TRBD2. The germline V gene has CDR1 KGHDR and CDR2 SFDVKD. The V segment lost 3 bases and the J segment 1 base; nucleotides outside the gene matches: 4. The CDR3 sequence is 16 residues long.

The V call is TRBV7-9, the J call TRBJ2-1; 12 bases agree with TRBD2. This CDR3 is 17 amino acids long. J lost 5 bases, V lost 5 bases, and 10 bases had no gene match. CDR1 and CDR2 (germline): SEHNR, FQNEAQ (reference sequence). The CDR3: CASSITPSSGGDNEQFF. The CDR3 coding sequence is TGTGCCAGCAGCATAACCCCATCTAGCGGGGGGGACAATGAGCAGTTCTTC.

This clonotype has just a few counts. The rearrangement uses TRBV6-2 or TRBV6-3 and TRBJ1-4, with D unresolved. Germline V gene sequence: CDR1 MNHEY, CDR2 SVGEGT. CDR3 length: 14 amino acids. V lost 2 bases and J 16 bases, leaving 20 bases between the germline ends. CDR3 in amino acids: CASSYTKDARWTFF. The DNA of the CDR3 is TGTGCCAGCAGTTACACGAAGGACGCCCGGTGGACGTTTTTT.

This clonotype was picked up a small number of times. V and J are TRBV23-1 and TRBJ2-3; D is perhaps TRBD2 (7 bases). TRBV23-1 carries the ORF label, with uncertain function. Trimming took 4 bases from V and 2 from J, leaving 25 bases between them. CDR3 length: 19 residues. The CDR3: CASSLVGGRPDSYTDTQYF. CDR3 nucleotides: TGCGCCAGCAGTCTGGTCGGGGGGCGTCCCGACAGCTACACAGATACGCAGTATTTT.

V is TRBV6-6 and J is TRBJ2-5; 11 bases agree with TRBD2. Losses at the gene ends were 6 bases for V and 2 bases for J; bases not matched to a gene: 2. CDR1 MNHNY and CDR2 SVGAGI come from the germline V gene (reference sequence). This CDR3 spans 14 amino acids. The CDR3 protein is CASSGTSGQETQYF. The CDR3 DNA sequence: TGTGCCAGCAGCGGGACTAGCGGACAAGAGACCCAGTACTTC.

The rearrangement joins TRBV12-3 or TRBV12-4 to TRBJ2-7; D uncertain. V dropped 4 bases and J dropped 6 bases, with 13 bases sitting between them. This CDR3 comprises 13 residues. CDR3 amino acids: CASSSGPTLEQYF. Written as DNA, the CDR3 is TGTGCCAGCAGTTCGGGTCCAACCCTCGAGCAGTACTTC.

In its sample, this clonotype was seen a few times. The rearrangement uses TRBV2 and TRBJ2-5; the D is unclear. The length of the CDR3 is 13 residues. V was pared by 4 bases and J by 0 bases, with 6 bases between. Germline V gene lookup returns CDR1 SNHLY and CDR2 FYNNEI. The CDR3 spells CASSVRYQETQYF. CDR3 bases: TGTGCCAGCAGTGTTAGGTACCAAGAGACCCAGTACTTC.